This passage covers 24 T cell receptor beta chains from one sample sequenced in a study of glioma-infiltrating T cells after dendritic cell vaccination. Stated time point: after dendritic cell vaccination, including at tumor progression/relapse. Only in-frame clones appear in the TCRdb table, and some are missing; sequencing was by immunoSEQ multiplex PCR. The repertoire consists of around 83,000 clones, with 85% occurring once and the leading ten covering 8.5%. This material consisted of blood, taken after dendritic cell vaccination. These receptors originate from a human donor with glioblastoma.

The gene calls are TRBV27 and TRBJ2-3; TRBD1 aligns across 10 bases. CDR3 length: 15 amino acids. V trimming: 2 bases; J trimming: 3 bases; junction bases outside the gene matches: 2. Germline V gene sequence: CDR1 MNHEY, CDR2 SMNVEV (reference sequence). For the CDR3, the DNA is TGTGCCAGCAGTTTAAGGGGACAGGGGACAGATACGCAGTATTTT. Its protein is CASSLRGQGTDTQYF.

V and J are TRBV6-7 and TRBJ2-7, with D possibly TRBD1 on 6 matching bases. TRBV6-7 belongs to the ORF category, with a function that is uncertain. Trimming took 4 bases from V and 5 from J, leaving 15 bases between them. The CDR3 covers 14 residues. This CDR3 reads CASSSPQGFDEQYF. CDR3 bases: TGTGCCAGCAGTTCGCCTCAGGGGTTCGACGAGCAGTACTTC.

CDR3 DNA: TGTGCCAGCAGCTTAAGGGGCTTTGGGAATGAGCAGTTCTTC. As protein: CASSLRGFGNEQFF. The J gene is TRBJ2-1, the V gene TRBV13; D might be TRBD1 (5 bases). Germline V gives CDR1 PRHDT, CDR2 FYEKMQ (reference sequence). The V end was cut by 2 bases, the J end by 7 bases, with 12 bases between. The CDR3 runs to 14 residues.

This clone was picked up one time. The chain carries TRBV4-3 and TRBJ1-2; D perhaps matches TRBD1 (5 bases). The germline V and J ends were trimmed by 0 bases and 5 bases, with 22 bases remaining between them. Germline loops: CDR1 LGHNA, CDR2 YSLEER. The CDR3 length is 18 residues. CDR3 bases: TGCGCCAGCAGCCAAGAAGTGCCACAGGTAGACATTGGGTATGGCTACACCTTC. As protein: CASSQEVPQVDIGYGYTF.

V usage is TRBV18 and J usage is TRBJ2-5, with a possible D match to TRBD1 (6 bases). V was pared by 4 bases and J by 5 bases, with 29 bases between. The V gene's germline CDR1 is KGHSH and CDR2 LQKENI. The CDR3 has 19 amino acids. CDR3 bases: TGTGCCAGCTCACTTCGAATTCGGAGGTCGGACAGTTTCCAGGAGACCCAGTACTTC. Translated, it gives CASSLRIRRSDSFQETQYF.

The gene calls are TRBV6-1 and TRBJ1-2; D perhaps matches TRBD1 (5 bases). The germline V and J ends were trimmed by 1 base and 3 bases, with 9 bases remaining between them. The germline gives CDR1 MNHNS, CDR2 SASEGT. CDR3 length equals 14 residues. The chain's CDR3 is CASSEGWGDYGYTF. The DNA for the CDR3 is TGTGCCAGCAGTGAAGGGTGGGGGGACTATGGCTACACCTTC.

This chain connects TRBV5-4 to TRBJ2-7, with 11 bases aligning to TRBD2. The CDR3 loop spans 17 amino acids. Germline V CDR1 and CDR2: SGHNT, YYREEE (reference sequence). Trimming removed 0 bases from V and 0 bases from J; junction bases left unmatched: 5. The CDR3: CASSLGAGLADSYEQYF. The CDR3 DNA reads TGTGCCAGCAGCTTGGGGGCGGGACTAGCGGACTCCTACGAGCAGTACTTC.

This chain joins TRBV15 and TRBJ2-3; D is possibly TRBD2 (5 bases). The length of the CDR3 is 14 residues. CDR1 is LNHNV and CDR2 is YYDKDF in the germline V gene (reference sequence). V was cut by 3 bases and J by 0 bases, with 7 bases left in between. Here the CDR3 DNA reads TGTGCCACCAGCAGGCTAGCCAGCACAGATACGCAGTATTTT. Translation: CATSRLASTDTQYF.

The chain combines TRBV27 with TRBJ1-1; a weak D match, TRBD1 (6 bases). Between the trimmed V and J ends, which lost 7 bases and 0 bases, there was a span of 12 bases. The CDR3 loop spans 14 amino acids. The germline CDR1 and CDR2 sequences are MNHEY and SMNVEV (reference sequence). CDR3 residues: CASKPGQLNTEAFF. The CDR3 DNA sequence: TGTGCCAGCAAGCCTGGACAGCTGAACACTGAAGCTTTCTTT.

This clone was counted a single time. The V gene is TRBV27, the J gene TRBJ2-1; TRBD1 matches at 9 bases. V lost 3 bases, J lost 7 bases, and 7 bases stayed unmatched. CDR1 is MNHEY, CDR2 SMNVEV, per germline (reference sequence). This CDR3 contains 15 residues. CDR3 amino acids: CASSLATGGWNEQFF. CDR3 bases: TGTGCCAGCAGTTTGGCGACAGGGGGATGGAATGAGCAGTTCTTC.

V is TRBV20-1 and J is TRBJ2-3; TRBD2 might be the D (6 bases). V lost 4 bases and J 6 bases, leaving 8 bases between the germline ends. This CDR3 contains 11 residues. Germline CDR1 and CDR2: DFQATT and SNEGSKA (reference sequence). CDR3 nucleotides: TGCAGTGCTACCCGGGAGGATACGCAGTATTTT. As protein: CSATREDTQYF.

This clone was detected a few times. The junction does not match germline at one end; this may be a read error. The chain carries TRBV30 and TRBJ2-1; 7 nucleotides line up with TRBD2. The germline V gene has CDR1 GTSNPN and CDR2 SVGIG (reference sequence). The CDR3 sequence is 11 residues long. In nucleotides, the CDR3 is TGTGCCTGGAGTGCTGCGCGGGAGACGATCTTC. It codes for CAWSAARETIF.

This clone was picked up one time. This sequence joins TRBV7-9 and TRBJ2-1; maybe TRBD2 (6 bases). The CDR3 length is 12 residues. V lost 8 bases, J lost 3 bases, and 8 bases lay in between. Germline values: CDR1 SEHNR, CDR2 FQNEAQ (reference sequence). Written as DNA, the CDR3 is TGTGCCAGCGGCGGGGTCTACAATGAGCAGTTCTTC. This encodes CASGGVYNEQFF.

The rearrangement links TRBV5-6 to TRBJ2-3; 8 positions agree with TRBD1. V was pared by 4 bases and J by 5 bases, with 6 bases of the junction left unmatched. Germline values: CDR1 SGHDT, CDR2 YYEEEE. This CDR3 has 14 residues. CDR3 sequence: CASSRTGFGDTQYF. In DNA form, the CDR3 reads TGTGCCAGCAGCCGGACAGGGTTTGGAGATACGCAGTATTTT.

The chain employs TRBV27 and TRBJ1-2; the D is unclear. This CDR3 has 14 amino acids. CDR1 is MNHEY and CDR2 is SMNVEV in the germline V gene (reference sequence). Between the trimmed V and J ends, which lost 2 bases and 8 bases, there was a span of 15 bases. CDR3 in DNA: TGTGCCAGCAGTTTAAACGGCCAACTGACAGGCTACACCTTC. This gives the protein CASSLNGQLTGYTF.

The chain carries TRBV29-1 and TRBJ1-2; 9 bases are shared with TRBD1. CDR1 SQVTM and CDR2 ANQGSEA come from the germline V gene. The CDR3 is made up of 12 amino acids. Unmatched junction bases numbered 2, after V lost 6 bases and J lost 3 bases. The CDR3 protein is CSVNRGHYGYTF. For the CDR3, the DNA is TGCAGCGTGAACAGGGGGCACTATGGCTACACCTTC.

The chain links TRBV7-3 to TRBJ2-1; 10 positions match TRBD2. In germline, CDR1 is SGHTA, CDR2 FQGTGA. Trimming took 4 bases from V and 6 from J; bases not matched to a gene: 18. This CDR3 is built from 19 residues. The CDR3 DNA is TGTGCCAGCAGCTCCCAGCCGGGACTAGCGTCCCCCTTGGCCAATGAGCAGTTCTTC. Translating it yields CASSSQPGLASPLANEQFF.

A single count supports this clone. As DNA, the CDR3 is TGTGCCAGCAGCCTCGGACAGGGTTCCACAGATACGCAGTATTTT. It codes for CASSLGQGSTDTQYF. The chain joins TRBV7-8 to TRBJ2-3; 8 bases agree with TRBD1. Germline CDR1 and CDR2: SGHVS and FQNEAQ. The CDR3 sequence is 15 residues long. Germline trimming cut 5 bases from V and 2 bases from J; bases unmatched to any gene: 6. The full variable domain, with the rest looked up from reference TRBV7-8 and TRBJ2-3, is GAGVSQSPRYKVAKRGQDVALRCDPISGHVSLFWYQQALGQGPEFLTYFQNEAQLDKSGLPSDRFFAERPEGSVSTLKIQRTQQEDSAVYLCASSLGQGSTDTQYFGPGTRLTVL.

This chain uses TRBV6-5 with TRBJ2-1, with 8 bases matching TRBD2. Germline trimming cut 4 bases from V and 5 bases from J; bases unmatched to any gene: 4. Germline lookup yields CDR1 MNHEY and CDR2 SVGAGI. This CDR3 spans 14 amino acids. The CDR3: CASSFLAGNNEQFF. The DNA for the CDR3 is TGTGCCAGCAGTTTTTTAGCGGGGAACAATGAGCAGTTCTTC.

The CDR3 here is CASIDSNYGYTF. CDR3 bases: TGCGCCAGCATAGACTCTAACTATGGCTACACCTTC. The chain employs TRBV4-1 and TRBJ1-2; D not resolved. This CDR3 has 12 residues. Trimming removed 7 bases from V and 0 bases from J, with 6 bases in between. Germline V gene data show CDR1 as MGHRA and CDR2 as YSYEKL.

The CDR3 protein is CASSPRTSSAEEQYF. CDR3 coding DNA: TGTGCCAGTAGCCCTAGGACATCTAGCGCGGAGGAGCAGTACTTC. The chain is built from TRBV19 and TRBJ2-7; the D gene is possibly TRBD2 (6 bases). Germline V gene data show CDR1 as LNHDA and CDR2 as SQIVND (reference sequence). This CDR3 is 15 amino acids long. With 6 bases removed from V and 7 bases from J, the gap between germline ends came to 22 bases.

J is TRBJ2-5 and V is TRBV5-4; 8 bases fit TRBD1. In germline, CDR1 is SGHNT, CDR2 YYREEE (reference sequence). CDR3 length: 16 residues. V dropped 2 bases and J dropped 2; count of bases not matched to a gene: 8. The CDR3 here is CASSLGQGGGQETQYF. For the CDR3, the DNA is TGTGCCAGCAGCTTAGGACAGGGTGGAGGACAAGAGACCCAGTACTTC.

This chain joins TRBV5-1 and TRBJ1-5; 8 bases are a match to TRBD1. The CDR3 extends over 15 amino acids. Per the germline V gene, CDR1 is SGHRS and CDR2 is YFSETQ. The ends lost 5 bases at V and 5 bases at J; junction bases unmatched: 9. The CDR3 spells CASRGGQGADQPQHF. CDR3 DNA sequence: TGCGCCAGCAGGGGGGGTCAGGGGGCAGATCAGCCCCAGCATTTT.

The CDR3 is CASSNQGTGSPLHF. The CDR3 region has the DNA TGTGCCAGCAGCAACCAGGGGACGGGGTCACCCCTCCACTTT. The V call is TRBV6-1, the J call TRBJ1-6; D may be TRBD1 (6 bases). Trimming removed 6 bases from V and 10 bases from J, with 16 bases in between. This CDR3 contains 14 residues. CDR1 is MNHNS, CDR2 SASEGT, per germline.